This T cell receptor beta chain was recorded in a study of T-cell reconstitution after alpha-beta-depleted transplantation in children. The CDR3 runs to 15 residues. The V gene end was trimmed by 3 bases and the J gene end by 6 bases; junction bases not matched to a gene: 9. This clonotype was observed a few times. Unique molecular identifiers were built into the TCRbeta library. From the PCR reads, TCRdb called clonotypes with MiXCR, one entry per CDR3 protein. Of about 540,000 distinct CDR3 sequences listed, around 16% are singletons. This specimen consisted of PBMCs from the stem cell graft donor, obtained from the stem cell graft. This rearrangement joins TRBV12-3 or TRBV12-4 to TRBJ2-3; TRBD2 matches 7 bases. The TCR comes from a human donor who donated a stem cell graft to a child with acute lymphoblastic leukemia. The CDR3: CASSFFGGVGDTQYF. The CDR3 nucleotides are TGTGCCAGCAGTTTCTTTGGGGGGGTCGGCGATACGCAGTATTTT.